The T cell receptor beta chain described here comes from a study of memory CD4+ T cells and cytomegalovirus serostatus. Study-level points and caveats: Suggested: most of the CMV-linked TCR signature lies in CD4+ memory cells. Of about 150 reported CMV TCRbeta sequences, roughly 67 were found in memory CD4+ repertoires. A US-trained random forest predicted CMV serostatus with median AUC roughly 0.91.

With regard to this clone: Its antigen is as yet unknown.

Single viable CD3+CD4+CD8-CD45RO+ cells were sorted as the memory CD4+ T cells. Positive selection with CD4 microbeads enriched total CD4+ T cells. The CDR3 extends over 15 amino acids. Per the germline V gene, CDR1 is ENHRY and CDR2 is SYGVKD. The ends were cut back, 5 bases at V and 3 bases at J, with 14 bases in the middle. Sequencing used immunoSEQ multiplex PCR; TCRdb keeps in-frame clones, though not all of them. The sample shows under 50,000 clones, 60% to 80% of them seen only once. This TCR derives from an adult in good health and CMV-seropositive. The sample taken for sequencing was memory CD4+ T cells from blood. V is TRBV10-3 and J is TRBJ2-1; D unclear. The CDR3 DNA sequence: TGTGCCATCAGTAGAGAGGTAGGGCACTACAATGAGCAGTTCTTC. It yields the protein CAISREVGHYNEQFF.